One sample yielded the 19 T cell receptor beta chains listed below, sequenced in a study of post-analysis software for immune sequencing data. TCR beta cDNA libraries had unique molecular identifiers. TCRdb reprocessed the PCR reads with MiXCR, giving one entry per CDR3 protein. The data contain about 200,000 distinct CDR3 sequences, roughly 28% of them seen just once; the ten biggest clones take up nearly 3.5%. Overall study results and limits: Patients used roughly five TRBV segments, including TRBV5-6, TRBV5-1 and TRBV20-1, more often than controls.

Their cognate antigens are unknown. Sequences were obtained from blood. These receptors were collected from a girl between 2 and 17 years old with multiple sclerosis.

This clonotype was recorded a few times. CDR3 bases: TGTGCCAGCAGTCCGCGACAGGGAGGGGAAAAACTGTTTTTT. Translating gives CASSPRQGGEKLFF. The chain carries TRBV12-3 or TRBV12-4 and TRBJ1-4; 7 positions match TRBD1. CDR3 length: 14 amino acids. V dropped 5 bases and J dropped 8; count of bases not matched to a gene: 8.

This clonotype appeared many times. This sequence joins TRBV12-3 or TRBV12-4 and TRBJ2-1; no reliable D call. V was cut by 6 bases and J by 8 bases, with 11 bases left in between. The CDR3 has 12 residues. CDR3 sequence reads: CASRGMGDEQFF. DNA of the CDR3: TGTGCCAGCAGGGGAATGGGCGATGAGCAGTTCTTC.

V usage is TRBV20-1 and J usage is TRBJ1-5; a weak D match, TRBD1 (5 bases). The length of the CDR3 is 15 residues. V gave up 0 bases and J gave up 6 bases, with 15 bases separating them. Germline loops: CDR1 DFQATT, CDR2 SNEGSKA (reference sequence). The DNA of the CDR3 is TGCAGTGCTAGAGATGACAGACGGGGGATTCAGCCCCAGCATTTT. Its protein product is CSARDDRRGIQPQHF.

This clonotype turned up a few times. The rearrangement links TRBV20-1 to TRBJ1-5, with TRBD1 matching 10 bases. The CDR3 has 15 residues. Germline V CDR1 and CDR2: DFQATT, SNEGSKA (reference sequence). The V and J ends lost 2 bases and 2 bases, in that order; junction bases with no gene match: 3. In DNA, the CDR3 is TGCAGTGCTAGAAGACAGGGGGCTGGCAATCAGCCCCAGCATTTT. Translated: CSARRQGAGNQPQHF.

This clonotype has just a few counts. This CDR3 is CASSDLPGGAKGYEQYF. For the CDR3, the DNA is TGCGCCAGCAGCGACCTTCCGGGCGGGGCCAAGGGGTACGAGCAGTACTTC. The chain couples TRBV5-1 to TRBJ2-4; D possibly corresponds to TRBD2 (6 bases). The J call could be wrong; TRBJ2-7 is a better fit for the DNA end. CDR3 length: 17 amino acids. Germline-derived CDR1 and CDR2 are SGHRS and YFSETQ.

This clonotype has at least ten counts. This chain joins TRBV12-3 or TRBV12-4 and TRBJ2-7, with a weak D call TRBD2 (6 bases). Trimming cost V 5 bases and J 0 bases, with 11 bases left between them. This CDR3 comprises 14 residues. This CDR3 reads CASSPGGFSYEQYF. As DNA, the CDR3 is TGTGCCAGCAGTCCCGGGGGTTTCTCCTACGAGCAGTACTTC.

This clonotype was counted between two and nine times. This chain's CDR3 is CAWSAGTSYVAGTQYF. Written as DNA, the CDR3 is TGTGCCTGGAGTGCCGGGACTAGTTATGTTGCAGGTACGCAGTATTTT. This sequence joins TRBV30 and TRBJ2-3, with 8 nucleotides matching TRBD2. V lost 1 base to trimming and J lost 8 bases; unmatched junction nucleotides: 14. This CDR3 has 16 amino acids. Germline loops: CDR1 GTSNPN, CDR2 SVGIG (reference sequence). Filled out from reference TRBV30 and TRBJ2-3, the complete variable domain reads SQTIHQWPATLVQPVGSPLSLECTVEGTSNPNLYWYRQAAGRGLQLLFYSVGIGQISSEVPQNLSASRPQDRQFILSSKKLLLSDSGFYLCAWSAGTSYVAGTQYFGPGTRLTVL.

This clonotype has ten or more counts. J is TRBJ2-7 and V is TRBV12-3 or TRBV12-4, with 7 bases aligning to TRBD1. The CDR3 spans 12 residues. With 4 bases clipped from V and 9 bases from J, the junction kept 6 bases outside the gene matches. The CDR3 reads CASSSDRRVQYF. CDR3 DNA sequence: TGTGCCAGCAGTTCGGACAGGCGGGTGCAGTACTTC.

In its sample, this clonotype was seen many times. Its ends do not fully match the called genes, so a read error is possible. V gene TRBV20-1 combines with J gene TRBJ2-7, with 12 bases matching TRBD2. This CDR3 comprises 15 residues. CDR1 DFQATT and CDR2 SNEGSKA come from the germline V gene (reference sequence). The CDR3 reads CSARVRLAGEYEQYF. CDR3 nucleotides: TGCAGTGCCAGAGTACGACTAGCGGGAGAATACGAGCAGTACTTC.

This clonotype showed up just once. The chain employs TRBV30 and TRBJ2-5; 14 nucleotides line up with TRBD2. Germline V gives CDR1 GTSNPN, CDR2 SVGIG (reference sequence). This CDR3 has 13 residues. Trimming took 8 bases from V and 5 from J; bases not matched to a gene: 4. The CDR3 protein is CAIGTSGGETQYF. The DNA for the CDR3 is TGTGCCATCGGGACTAGCGGGGGTGAGACCCAGTACTTC.

The gene calls are TRBV20-1 and TRBJ2-3, with D possibly TRBD2 on 6 matching bases. The CDR3 extends over 13 amino acids. Per the germline V gene, CDR1 is DFQATT and CDR2 is SNEGSKA (reference sequence). Trimming left V 1 base short and J 4 bases short, with 9 bases between. The CDR3, as DNA: TGCAGTGCTAGAGTGGCGGGATCAGATACGCAGTATTTT. It specifies CSARVAGSDTQYF.

This clonotype was picked up one time. A read error may explain this, as a much larger clone is one base away. The chain couples TRBV29-1 to TRBJ1-1; TRBD1 might be the D (5 bases). CDR3 length equals 16 residues. V was pared by 6 bases and J by 4 bases, with 24 bases between. CDR1 and CDR2 from the germline V gene are SQVTM and ANQGSEA. The CDR3 DNA sequence: TGCAGCGTCGATACCTCCTCATCGGGGCCCAGCACTGAAGCTTTCTTT. Protein product: CSVDTSSSGPSTEAFF.

This clonotype was picked up many times. The chain carries TRBV20-1 and TRBJ2-1; D gene ambiguous. V shed 1 base and J shed 8 bases, with 12 bases lying between them. Germline V lookup: CDR1 DFQATT, CDR2 SNEGSKA (reference sequence). This CDR3 comprises 13 residues. The DNA of the CDR3 is TGCAGTGCTAGAGCCAAACCTCGCCATGAGCAGTTCTTC. This sequence encodes CSARAKPRHEQFF.

This clonotype was picked up many times. The chain joins TRBV5-6 to TRBJ1-2; maybe TRBD1 (5 bases). This CDR3 spans 14 amino acids. Germline values: CDR1 SGHDT, CDR2 YYEEEE. V gave up 6 bases and J gave up 1 base, with 13 bases separating them. CDR3 sequence reads: CASISRGINYGYTF. The DNA of the CDR3 is TGTGCCAGCATATCCCGGGGGATTAACTATGGCTACACCTTC.

The CDR3 is CASTHIHTSYNSPLHF. The DNA for the CDR3 is TGTGCCAGTACCCATATCCACACCTCCTATAATTCACCCCTCCACTTT. The rearrangement joins TRBV19 to TRBJ1-6, with D unclear. The germline CDR1 and CDR2 sequences are LNHDA and SQIVND (reference sequence). V was pared by 7 bases and J by 0 bases, with 13 bases between. The CDR3 extends over 16 amino acids.

This clonotype was seen at least ten times. The chain recombines TRBV25-1 with TRBJ2-1, with 8 bases matching TRBD1. The CDR3 sequence is 14 residues long. Germline loops: CDR1 MGHDK, CDR2 SYGVNS. Germline trimming cut 4 bases from V and 7 bases from J; bases unmatched to any gene: 6. The CDR3 bases are TGTGCCAGCAGTGCGCCAGGGGGCGGTAATGAGCAGTTCTTC. This gives the protein CASSAPGGGNEQFF.

This clonotype has a count of ten or more. V usage is TRBV7-2 and J usage is TRBJ2-5; possible D gene TRBD1, 5 bases. The CDR3 has 13 amino acids. V was pared by 1 base and J by 4 bases, with 7 bases between. The germline gives CDR1 SGHTA, CDR2 FQGNSA. The CDR3 DNA reads TGTGCCAGCAGCTTAGAGCAGGGAGAGACCCAGTACTTC. This encodes CASSLEQGETQYF.

The sample holds a few counts of this clonotype. The rearrangement uses TRBV5-1 and TRBJ1-2, with a possible D match to TRBD1 (5 bases). The CDR3 spans 15 residues. The germline CDR1 and CDR2 sequences are SGHRS and YFSETQ. The V end lost 0 bases, the J end lost 4 bases, and 13 bases lay between the germline ends. As DNA, the CDR3 is TGCGCCAGCAGCTTGGAAACCGGGACTGCCTATGGCTACACCTTC. This encodes CASSLETGTAYGYTF.

The chain uses TRBV5-1 and TRBJ2-1, with TRBD1 as a possible D gene (6 bases). CDR3 size: 13 residues. Per the germline V gene, CDR1 is SGHRS and CDR2 is YFSETQ. The V end was cut by 6 bases, the J end by 7 bases, with 14 bases between. The CDR3 DNA sequence: TGCGCCAGCACCCAACTTACAGGGAATGAGCAGTTCTTC. Amino acids: CASTQLTGNEQFF.